This TCR beta chain is drawn from a study of cytomegalovirus exposure and HLA in healthy donors. The V gene lost 4 bases and the J gene lost 3 bases, with 16 bases spanning the gap. The CDR3 runs to 16 residues. CDR1 is MGHRA and CDR2 is YSYEKL in the germline V gene. Study-wide results and limits: The productive fraction for most TCR beta V segments was about 90% or about 30% in an earlier analysis. It emerged from a later analysis that several of the most significant clusters appeared to be linked to common viral pathogens.

A word on this clone: The antigen is undetermined.

PCR employed 60 Vbeta and 13 Jbeta primers. Clones were sequenced by immunoSEQ multiplex PCR, and TCRdb holds only the in-frame ones, with some missing. This table has around 130,000 clones, approximately 83% appearing once. Sequenced sample: PBMCs. This receptor was identified in a girl between 2 and 10 years old in good health and CMV-seronegative. V gene TRBV4-1 combines with J gene TRBJ2-1, with D possibly being TRBD2 (5 bases). The CDR3 DNA reads TGCGCCAGCAGCCGAGTTAGCAGCGGATACTACAATGAGCAGTTCTTC. As protein: CASSRVSSGYYNEQFF.